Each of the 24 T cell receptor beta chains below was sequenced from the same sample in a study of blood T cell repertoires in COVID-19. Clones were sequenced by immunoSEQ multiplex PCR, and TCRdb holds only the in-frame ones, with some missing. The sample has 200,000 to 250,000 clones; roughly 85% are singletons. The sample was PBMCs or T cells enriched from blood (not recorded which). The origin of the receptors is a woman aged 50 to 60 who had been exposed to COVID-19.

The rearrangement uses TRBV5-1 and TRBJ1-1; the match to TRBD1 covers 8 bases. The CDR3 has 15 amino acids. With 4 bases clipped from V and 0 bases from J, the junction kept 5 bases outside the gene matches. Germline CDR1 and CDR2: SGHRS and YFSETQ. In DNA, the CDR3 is TGCGCCAGCAGCCGACGACAGGGGATGAACACTGAAGCTTTCTTT. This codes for CASSRRQGMNTEAFF.

The CDR3 region is CAWSFSTATGTDTQYF. DNA for the CDR3: TGTGCCTGGAGCTTTTCGACAGCCACTGGGACAGATACGCAGTATTTT. The chain joins TRBV30 to TRBJ2-3, with D possibly matching TRBD1 (5 bases). The CDR3 contains 16 residues. Per germline, CDR1 GTSNPN and CDR2 SVGIG (reference sequence). V lost 3 bases and J lost 3, with 19 bases in between. Full variable domain (remainder filled in from reference TRBV30 and TRBJ2-3): SQTIHQWPATLVQPVGSPLSLECTVEGTSNPNLYWYRQAAGRGLQLLFYSVGIGQISSEVPQNLSASRPQDRQFILSSKKLLLSDSGFYLCAWSFSTATGTDTQYFGPGTRLTVL.

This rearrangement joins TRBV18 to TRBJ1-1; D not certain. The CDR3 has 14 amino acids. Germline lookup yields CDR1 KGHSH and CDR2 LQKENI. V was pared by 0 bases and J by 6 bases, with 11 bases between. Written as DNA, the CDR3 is TGTGCCAGCTCACCACCAACTTCGGGAGCTGAAGCTTTCTTT. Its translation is CASSPPTSGAEAFF.

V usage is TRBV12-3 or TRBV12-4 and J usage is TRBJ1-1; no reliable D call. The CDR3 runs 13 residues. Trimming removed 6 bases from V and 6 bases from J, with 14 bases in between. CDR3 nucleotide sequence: TGTGCCAGCAGCCGCCGGGTCTACCCTGAAGCTTTCTTT. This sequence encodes CASSRRVYPEAFF.

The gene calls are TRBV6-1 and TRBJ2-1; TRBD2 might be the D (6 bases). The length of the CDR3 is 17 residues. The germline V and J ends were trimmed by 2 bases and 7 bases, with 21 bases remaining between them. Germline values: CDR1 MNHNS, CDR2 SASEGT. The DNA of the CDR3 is TGTGCCAGCAGTGAAATGGTCCTAGCGACTTCACGGAATGAGCAGTTCTTC. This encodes CASSEMVLATSRNEQFF.

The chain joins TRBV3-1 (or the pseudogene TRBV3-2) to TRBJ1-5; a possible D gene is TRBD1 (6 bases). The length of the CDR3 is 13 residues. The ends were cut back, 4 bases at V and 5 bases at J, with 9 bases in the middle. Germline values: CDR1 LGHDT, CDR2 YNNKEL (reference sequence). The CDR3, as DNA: TGTGCCAGCAGCCTACAGGGCTATCAGCCCCAGCATTTT. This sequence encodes CASSLQGYQPQHF.

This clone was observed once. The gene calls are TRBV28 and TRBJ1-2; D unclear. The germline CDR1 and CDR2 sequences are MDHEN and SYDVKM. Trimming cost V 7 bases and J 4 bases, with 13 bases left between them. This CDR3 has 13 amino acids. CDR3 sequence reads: CASTTGGTYGYTF. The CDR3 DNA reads TGTGCCAGCACCACCGGAGGCACCTATGGCTACACCTTC.

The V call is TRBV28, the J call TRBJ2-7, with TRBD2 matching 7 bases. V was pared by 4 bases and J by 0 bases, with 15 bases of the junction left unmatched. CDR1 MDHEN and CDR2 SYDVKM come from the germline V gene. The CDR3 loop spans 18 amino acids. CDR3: CASSSHLALGGSSYEQYF. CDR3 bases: TGTGCCAGCAGTTCCCACCTCGCCCTCGGGGGGAGCTCCTACGAGCAGTACTTC.

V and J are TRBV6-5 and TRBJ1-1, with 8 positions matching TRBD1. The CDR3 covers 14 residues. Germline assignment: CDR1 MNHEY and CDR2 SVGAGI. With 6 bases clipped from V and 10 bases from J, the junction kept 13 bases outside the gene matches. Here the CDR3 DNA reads TGTGCCAGCAGCCTGGACAGGGAAGGTGATGGAGCTTTCTTT. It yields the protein CASSLDREGDGAFF.

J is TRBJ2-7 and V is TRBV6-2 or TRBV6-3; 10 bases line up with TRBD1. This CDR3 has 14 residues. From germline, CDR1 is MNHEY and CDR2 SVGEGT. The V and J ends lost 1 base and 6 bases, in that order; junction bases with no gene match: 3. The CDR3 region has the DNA TGTGCCAGCAGTTACTTAGACAGGGGGCGCGAGCAGTACTTC. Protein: CASSYLDRGREQYF.

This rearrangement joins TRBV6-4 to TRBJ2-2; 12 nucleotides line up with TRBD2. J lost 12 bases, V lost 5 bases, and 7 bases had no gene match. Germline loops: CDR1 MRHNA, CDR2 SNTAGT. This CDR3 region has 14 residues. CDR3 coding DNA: TGTGCCAGCAGTCCTACTAGCGGGGGGCCTCAGCTGTTTTTT. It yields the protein CASSPTSGGPQLFF.

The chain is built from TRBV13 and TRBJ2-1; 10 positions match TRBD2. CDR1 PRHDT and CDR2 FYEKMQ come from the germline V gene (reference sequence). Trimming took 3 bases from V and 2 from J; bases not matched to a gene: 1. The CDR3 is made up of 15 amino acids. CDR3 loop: CASSFGTSAYNEQFF. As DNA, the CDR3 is TGTGCCAGCAGCTTTGGGACTAGCGCCTACAATGAGCAGTTCTTC.

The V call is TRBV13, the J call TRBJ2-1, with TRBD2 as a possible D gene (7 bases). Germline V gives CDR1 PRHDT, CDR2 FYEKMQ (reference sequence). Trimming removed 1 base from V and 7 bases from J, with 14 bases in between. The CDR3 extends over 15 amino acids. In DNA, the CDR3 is TGTGCCAGCAGCTTAGTCGGGGGGCCCGCTAATGAGCAGTTCTTC. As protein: CASSLVGGPANEQFF. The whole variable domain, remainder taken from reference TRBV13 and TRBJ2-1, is AAGVIQSPRHLIKEKRETATLKCYPIPRHDTVYWYQQGPGQDPQFLISFYEKMQSDKGSIPDRFSAQQFSDYHSELNMSSLELGDSALYFCASSLVGGPANEQFFGPGTRLTVL.

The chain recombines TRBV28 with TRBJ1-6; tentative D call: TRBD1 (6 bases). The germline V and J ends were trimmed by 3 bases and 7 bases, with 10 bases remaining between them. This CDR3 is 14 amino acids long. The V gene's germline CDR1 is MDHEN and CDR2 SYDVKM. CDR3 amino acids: CASSLRTENSPLHF. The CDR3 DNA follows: TGTGCCAGCAGTTTGCGGACAGAAAATTCACCCCTCCACTTT.

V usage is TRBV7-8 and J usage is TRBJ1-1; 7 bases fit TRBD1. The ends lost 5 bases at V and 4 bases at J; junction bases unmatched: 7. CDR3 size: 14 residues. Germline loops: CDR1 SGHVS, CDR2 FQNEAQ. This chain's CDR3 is CASSPRQGGTEAFF. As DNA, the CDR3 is TGTGCCAGCAGCCCGCGACAGGGCGGCACTGAAGCTTTCTTT. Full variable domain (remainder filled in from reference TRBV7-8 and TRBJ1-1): GAGVSQSPRYKVAKRGQDVALRCDPISGHVSLFWYQQALGQGPEFLTYFQNEAQLDKSGLPSDRFFAERPEGSVSTLKIQRTQQEDSAVYLCASSPRQGGTEAFFGQGTRLTVV.

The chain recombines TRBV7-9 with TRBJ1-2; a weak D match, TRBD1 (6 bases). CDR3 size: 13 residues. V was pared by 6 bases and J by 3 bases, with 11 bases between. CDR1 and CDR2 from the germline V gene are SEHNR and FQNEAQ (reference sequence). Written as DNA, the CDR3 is TGTGCCAGCAGTATGGACAGAGACTATGGCTACACCTTC. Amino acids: CASSMDRDYGYTF.

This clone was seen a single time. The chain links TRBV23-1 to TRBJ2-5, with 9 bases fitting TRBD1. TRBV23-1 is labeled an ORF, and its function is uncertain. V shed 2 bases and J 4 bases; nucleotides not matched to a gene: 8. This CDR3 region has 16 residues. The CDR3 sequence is CASSQPPGTGIETQYF. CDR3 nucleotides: TGCGCCAGCAGTCAACCCCCCGGGACAGGGATAGAGACCCAGTACTTC.

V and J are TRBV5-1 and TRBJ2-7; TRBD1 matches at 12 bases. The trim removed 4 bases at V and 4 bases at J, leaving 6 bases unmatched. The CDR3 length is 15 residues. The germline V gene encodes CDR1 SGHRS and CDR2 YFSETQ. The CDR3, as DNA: TGCGCCAGCAGCCCGGGACAGGGGGCGCTGTACGAGCAGTACTTC. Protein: CASSPGQGALYEQYF.

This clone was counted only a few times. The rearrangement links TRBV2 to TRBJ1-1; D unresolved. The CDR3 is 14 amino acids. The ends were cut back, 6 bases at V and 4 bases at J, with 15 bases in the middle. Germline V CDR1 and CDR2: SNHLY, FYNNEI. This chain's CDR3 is CASSERAGSTEAFF. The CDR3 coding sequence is TGTGCCAGCAGCGAGAGGGCTGGGAGCACTGAAGCTTTCTTT.

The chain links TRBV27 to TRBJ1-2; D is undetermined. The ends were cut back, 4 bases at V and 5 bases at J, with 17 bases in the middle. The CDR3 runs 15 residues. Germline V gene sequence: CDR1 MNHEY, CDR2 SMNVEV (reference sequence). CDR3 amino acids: CASSSRGGGEYGYTF. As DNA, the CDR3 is TGTGCCAGCAGTTCCCGGGGAGGAGGAGAGTATGGCTACACCTTC.

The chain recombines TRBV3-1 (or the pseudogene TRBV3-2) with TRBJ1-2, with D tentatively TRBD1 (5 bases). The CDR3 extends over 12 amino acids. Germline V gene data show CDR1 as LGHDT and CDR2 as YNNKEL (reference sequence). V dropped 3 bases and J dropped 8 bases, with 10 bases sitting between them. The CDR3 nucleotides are TGTGCCAGCAGCCATAGTCAGGGCGGCTACACCTTC. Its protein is CASSHSQGGYTF.

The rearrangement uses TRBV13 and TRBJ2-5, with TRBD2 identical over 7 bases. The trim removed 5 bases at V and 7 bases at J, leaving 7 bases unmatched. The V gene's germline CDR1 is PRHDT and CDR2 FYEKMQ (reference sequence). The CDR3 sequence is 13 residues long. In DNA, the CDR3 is TGTGCCAGCAGCCGACTAGCCGTTGGGACCCAGTACTTC. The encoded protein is CASSRLAVGTQYF.

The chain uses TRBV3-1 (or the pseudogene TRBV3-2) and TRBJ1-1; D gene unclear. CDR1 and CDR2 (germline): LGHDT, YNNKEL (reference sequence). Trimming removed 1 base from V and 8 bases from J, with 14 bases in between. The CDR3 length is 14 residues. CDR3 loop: CASSQVPIGSEAFF. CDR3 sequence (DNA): TGTGCCAGCAGCCAAGTCCCGATTGGGAGCGAAGCTTTCTTT.

The CDR3 reads CASSSGGETQYF. The DNA for the CDR3 is TGTGCCAGTAGTTCGGGAGGGGAAACCCAGTACTTC. The rearrangement links TRBV19 to TRBJ2-5; TRBD2 aligns across 8 bases. CDR3 size: 12 residues. Germline CDR1 LNHDA, CDR2 SQIVND (reference sequence). J was trimmed by 8 bases and V by 5 bases; bases with no gene match: 4.